These 2 T cell receptor beta chains share one sample of origin, sequenced in a study of blood T cell repertoires in COVID-19. TCRdb's copy holds only in-frame clones and misses some; the assay was immunoSEQ multiplex PCR. The sample lists about 59,000 clones; roughly 84% were seen once. What was sequenced was peripheral blood. These receptors all come from an elderly man in a cohort sampled during active COVID-19.

The chain carries TRBV18 and TRBJ2-1; 10 nucleotides match TRBD1. Germline-derived CDR1 and CDR2 are KGHSH and LQKENI. This CDR3 spans 15 amino acids. The V and J ends lost 4 bases and 5 bases, in that order; junction bases with no gene match: 5. For the CDR3, the DNA is TGTGCCAGCTCACTCCGACAGGGGGCGGACAATGAGCAGTTCTTC. Its translation: CASSLRQGADNEQFF.

The rearrangement links TRBV11-2 to TRBJ1-1, with TRBD1 as a possible D gene (6 bases). Germline V CDR1 and CDR2: SGHAT, FQNNGV. CDR3 size: 15 residues. V lost 5 bases and J lost 1, with 14 bases in between. This CDR3 is CASSPPGTRNTEAFF. CDR3 bases: TGTGCCAGCAGCCCCCCCGGGACACGGAACACTGAAGCTTTCTTT. The whole variable domain, filled in from reference TRBV11-2 and TRBJ1-1, reads EAGVAQSPRYKIIEKRQSVAFWCNPISGHATLYWYQQILGQGPKLLIQFQNNGVVDDSQLPKDRFSAERLKGVDSTLKIQPAKLEDSAVYLCASSPPGTRNTEAFFGQGTRLTVV.